This entry concerns a single T cell receptor beta chain. It lacks a known antigen. No base quality values were provided; no much bigger clone lies one nucleotide off. The treatment or condition label of this sample denotes: oral pan-JAK inhibitor, 5-10 mg twice daily. Lesional scalp punch biopsies and peripheral blood were obtained from alopecia areata patients. PBMCs were isolated by density centrifugation and stained for CD3, CD4 and CD8, after which CD4+ and CD8+ T cells were sorted on a FACSAria. The CDR3 spans 17 residues, from the cysteine through the phenylalanine. CDR3 DNA is the only sequence kept; it has 51 bases, read in frame from the first base. V is trimmed back by 6 bases and J by 1 base, and the junction contains 12 bases that no gene match accounts for. CDR1 and CDR2 were assigned from the germline V gene as SGHTA and FQGTGA. The library was obtained by the immunoSEQ multiplex PCR assay. For TCR sequencing, RNA was extracted from every sample and reverse transcribed into cDNA to serve as template. First-strand cDNA was synthesized using SuperScript III with a 2:1 mix of oligo-dT and random hexamers. A synthetic immune receptor repertoire was used to assess amplification bias, and residual bias was removed computationally. Per the authors' processing: Raw reads were preprocessed to remove errors, and CDR3 was defined according to IMGT conventions as the region from the conserved cysteine to phenylalanine. Clonality was computed by normalizing Shannon entropy by log2 of the number of productive unique TCRs and subtracting the result from 1. Whether scalp clones were CD4 or CD8 was inferred by matching scalp TCRbeta sequences against CD4 and CD8 repertoires sorted from blood. TCRdb re-hosts the immuneACCESS table, in-frame sequences only. Its copies lack some clones; in the studies checked, an unresolved V gene accounts for under half of them, and the cause for the rest is not known. That table gives V, J and clone size, and the DNA gave D and trimming. In this sample the table shows about 260,000 clones, around three fifths of which occur a single time. The leading ten clones occupy around 0.84% of the sample.

The entry originates in a study of CD8+ T cells in alopecia areata listed by TCRdb under 2018. In terms of the full investigation: Treated patients were enrolled in an open-label pilot trial of oral tofacitinib at 5 to 10 mg twice daily for moderate-to-severe alopecia areata. Disease severity in treated patients was measured with the SALT score, which quantifies the percentage of affected scalp surface area. Biopsies were taken from tofacitinib-treated patients at baseline and at 4 and 24 weeks of treatment, and a later scalp biopsy was taken in several of the tofacitinib-treated patients. Tofacitinib was administered for 6 to 18 months, and 6 months of follow-up off drug were then conducted to assess delayed response and recurrence. RNA was obtained with the PAXgene miRNA kit for fixed scalp, the miRNeasy kit for PBMCs, and the RNeasy kit for mouse skin. On the human side, TCRbeta sequencing was run on scalp tissue and on sorted CD4+ and CD8+ peripheral blood T cells from healthy controls and from alopecia areata patients with either patchy or totalis/universalis disease. TCRbeta CDR3 regions were amplified by immunoSEQ multiplex PCR with 35 Vbeta forward and 13 Jbeta reverse primers. Clonality in the scalp was compared among normal scalp (n=4), patchy alopecia areata scalp (n=8), and alopecia totalis/universalis scalp (n=8). The study used high-throughput TCRbeta sequencing to examine T cell clonal expansion in alopecia areata, in both the C3H/HeJ mouse model and human patients. What the authors observed across the whole study: Shared TCR sequences between patients were less evident than in mice, which may be partly attributable to HLA diversity in the patient population. Tofacitinib significantly lowered scalp clonality and the number of expanded CD8+ clones among the top 100 scalp clones. During tofacitinib treatment, many expanded lesional clones remained in scalp and blood, and this persistence may partly explain relapse after treatment is stopped. The treated cohort was small, with a single nonresponder, so links between baseline CD8+ expansion and response need larger studies. Unlike mouse skin, where gammadelta T cells dominate, normal human skin contains resident alphabeta T cells that get sequenced too, which complicates analysis of the scalp TCR repertoire. Compared with normal scalp, lesional scalp, particularly in alopecia totalis/universalis, had higher clonality and more expanded CD8+ clones, which suggests antigenic drive.

Sequenced material: CD4+ T cells sorted from blood, taken around week 53, from a patient treated with tofacitinib. This clonotype was sampled from a human donor with alopecia areata. In this chain, TRBV7-3 is recombined with TRBJ2-3, with 8 bases aligning to TRBD1. The CDR3 sequence is CASRPTGEQGGTDTQYF. The DNA reads TGTGCCAGCAGACCAACGGGAGAACAGGGGGGCACAGATACGCAGTATTTT.